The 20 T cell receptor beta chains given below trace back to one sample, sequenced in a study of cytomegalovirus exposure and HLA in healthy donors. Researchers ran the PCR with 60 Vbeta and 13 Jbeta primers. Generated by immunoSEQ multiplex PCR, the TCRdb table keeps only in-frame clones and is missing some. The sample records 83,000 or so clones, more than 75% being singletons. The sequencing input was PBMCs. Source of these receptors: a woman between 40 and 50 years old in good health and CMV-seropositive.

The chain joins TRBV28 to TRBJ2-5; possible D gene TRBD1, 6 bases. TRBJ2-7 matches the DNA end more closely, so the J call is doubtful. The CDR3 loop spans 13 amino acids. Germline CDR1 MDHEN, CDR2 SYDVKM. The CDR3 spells CASTRGQPYEQYF. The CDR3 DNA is TGTGCCAGCACTCGGGGACAACCCTACGAGCAGTACTTC.

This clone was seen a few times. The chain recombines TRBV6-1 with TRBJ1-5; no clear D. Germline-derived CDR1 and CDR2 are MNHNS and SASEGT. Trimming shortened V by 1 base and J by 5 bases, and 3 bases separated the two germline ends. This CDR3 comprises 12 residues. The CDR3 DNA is TGTGCCAGCAGTGAAGGCGATCAGCCCCAGCATTTT. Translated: CASSEGDQPQHF.

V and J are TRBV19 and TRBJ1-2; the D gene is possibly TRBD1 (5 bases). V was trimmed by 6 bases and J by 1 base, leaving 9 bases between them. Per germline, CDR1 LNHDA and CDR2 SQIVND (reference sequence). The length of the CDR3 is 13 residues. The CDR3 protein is CASRWGGNYGYTF. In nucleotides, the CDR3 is TGTGCCAGTAGGTGGGGCGGTAACTATGGCTACACCTTC.

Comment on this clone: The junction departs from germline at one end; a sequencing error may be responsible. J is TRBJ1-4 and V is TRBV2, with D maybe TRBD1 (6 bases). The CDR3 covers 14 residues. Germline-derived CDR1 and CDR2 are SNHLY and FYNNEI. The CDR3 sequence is CASSDHRVNEELFF. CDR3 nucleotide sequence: TGTGCCAGCAGTGATCACAGGGTCAATGAAGAACTGTTTTTT.

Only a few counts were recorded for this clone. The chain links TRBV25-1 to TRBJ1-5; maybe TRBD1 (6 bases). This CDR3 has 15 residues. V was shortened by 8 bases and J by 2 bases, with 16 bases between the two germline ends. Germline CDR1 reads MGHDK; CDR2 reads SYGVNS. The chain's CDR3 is CASSIGGRGNQPQHF. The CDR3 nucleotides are TGTGCCAGCTCAATCGGGGGGCGCGGCAATCAGCCCCAGCATTTT.

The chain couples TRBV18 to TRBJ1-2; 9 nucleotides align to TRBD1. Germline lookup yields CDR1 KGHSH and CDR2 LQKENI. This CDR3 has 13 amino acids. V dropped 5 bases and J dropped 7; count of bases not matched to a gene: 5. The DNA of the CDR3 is TGTGCCAGCTCATCCACAGGGGGCGTTGGCTACACCTTC. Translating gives CASSSTGGVGYTF.

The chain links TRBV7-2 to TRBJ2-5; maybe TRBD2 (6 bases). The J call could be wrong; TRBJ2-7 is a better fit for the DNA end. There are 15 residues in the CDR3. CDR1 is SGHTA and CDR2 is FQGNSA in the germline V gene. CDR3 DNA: TGTGCCAGCAGCTGGGCTAGCGCGTTCTCCTACGAGCAGTACTTC. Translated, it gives CASSWASAFSYEQYF.

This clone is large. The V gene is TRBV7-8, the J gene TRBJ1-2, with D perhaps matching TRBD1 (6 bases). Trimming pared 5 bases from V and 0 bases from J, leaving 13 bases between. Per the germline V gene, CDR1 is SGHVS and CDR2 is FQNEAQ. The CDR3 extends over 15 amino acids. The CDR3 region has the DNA TGTGCCAGCAGCCATATACAGGGAGCTAACTATGGCTACACCTTC. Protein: CASSHIQGANYGYTF.

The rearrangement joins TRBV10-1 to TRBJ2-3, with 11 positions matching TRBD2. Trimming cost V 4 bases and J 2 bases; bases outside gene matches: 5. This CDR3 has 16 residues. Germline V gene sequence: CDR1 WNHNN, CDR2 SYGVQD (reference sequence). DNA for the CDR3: TGCGCCAGCAGTGGCCCACTAGCGGGGGCCACAGATACGCAGTATTTT. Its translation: CASSGPLAGATDTQYF.

Here the CDR3 reads CSARGTYGYTF. The CDR3, as DNA: TGCAGTGCTCGGGGGACCTATGGCTACACCTTC. The J gene is TRBJ1-2, the V gene TRBV20-1; D perhaps matches TRBD1 (5 bases). CDR1 and CDR2 from the germline V gene are DFQATT and SNEGSKA (reference sequence). The V and J ends lost 5 bases and 4 bases respectively, with 8 bases between them. The CDR3 has 11 amino acids.

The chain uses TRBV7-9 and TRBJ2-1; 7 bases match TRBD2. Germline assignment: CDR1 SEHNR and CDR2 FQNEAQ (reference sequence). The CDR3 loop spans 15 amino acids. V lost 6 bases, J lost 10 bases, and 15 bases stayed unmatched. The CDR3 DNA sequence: TGTGCCAGCAGATCGGTAGCGGGCCCTAAGGGCGAGCAGTTCTTC. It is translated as CASRSVAGPKGEQFF. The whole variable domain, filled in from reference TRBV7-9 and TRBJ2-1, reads DTGVSQNPRHKITKRGQNVTFRCDPISEHNRLYWYRQTLGQGPEFLTYFQNEAQLEKSRLLSDRFSAERPKGSFSTLEIQRTEQGDSAMYLCASRSVAGPKGEQFFGPGTRLTVL.

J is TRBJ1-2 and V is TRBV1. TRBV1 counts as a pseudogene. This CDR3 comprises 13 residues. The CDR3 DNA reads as TGCACCAGCAGCCAAGGAGCTCGCGATGGCTACACCTTC. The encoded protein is CTSSQGARDGYTF.

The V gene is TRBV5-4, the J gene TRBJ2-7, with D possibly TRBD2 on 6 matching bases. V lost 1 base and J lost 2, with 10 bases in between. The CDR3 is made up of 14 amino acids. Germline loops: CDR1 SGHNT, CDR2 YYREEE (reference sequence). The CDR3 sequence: CASSLTSRPYEQYF. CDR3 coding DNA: TGTGCCAGCAGCTTGACTAGCCGTCCCTACGAGCAGTACTTC.

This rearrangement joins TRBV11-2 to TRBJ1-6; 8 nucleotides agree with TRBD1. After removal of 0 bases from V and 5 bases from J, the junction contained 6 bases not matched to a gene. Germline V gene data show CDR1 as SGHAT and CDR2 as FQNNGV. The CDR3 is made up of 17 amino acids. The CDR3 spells CASSLDVGQVHNSPLHF. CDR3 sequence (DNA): TGTGCCAGCAGCTTAGATGTGGGACAGGTGCATAATTCACCCCTCCACTTT.

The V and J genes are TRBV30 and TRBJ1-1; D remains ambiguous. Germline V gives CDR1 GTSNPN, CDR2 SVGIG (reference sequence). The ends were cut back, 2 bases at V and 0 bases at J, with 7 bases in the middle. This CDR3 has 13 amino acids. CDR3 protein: CAWSYLMNTEAFF. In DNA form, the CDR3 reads TGTGCCTGGAGTTATCTAATGAACACTGAAGCTTTCTTT.

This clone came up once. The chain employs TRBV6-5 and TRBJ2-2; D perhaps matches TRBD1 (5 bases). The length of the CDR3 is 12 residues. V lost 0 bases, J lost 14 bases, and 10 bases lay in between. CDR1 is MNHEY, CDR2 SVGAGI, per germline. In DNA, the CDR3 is TGTGCCAGCAGTTACTCCTCAGACAGACTGTTTTTT. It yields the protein CASSYSSDRLFF.

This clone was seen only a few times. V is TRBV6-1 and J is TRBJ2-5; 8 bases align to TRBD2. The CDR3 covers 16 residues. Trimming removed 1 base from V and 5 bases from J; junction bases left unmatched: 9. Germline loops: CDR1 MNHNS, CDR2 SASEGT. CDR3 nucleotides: TGTGCCAGCAGTGAAGAAATTGGCGGGAGGACCGAGACCCAGTACTTC. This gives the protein CASSEEIGGRTETQYF.

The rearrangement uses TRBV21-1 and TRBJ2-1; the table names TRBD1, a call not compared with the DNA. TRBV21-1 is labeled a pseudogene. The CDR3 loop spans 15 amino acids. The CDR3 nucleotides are TGTGCCGCTGGAGTTAAGACAGGGGGAGTCAATGAGCAGTTCTTC. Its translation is CAAGVKTGGVNEQFF.

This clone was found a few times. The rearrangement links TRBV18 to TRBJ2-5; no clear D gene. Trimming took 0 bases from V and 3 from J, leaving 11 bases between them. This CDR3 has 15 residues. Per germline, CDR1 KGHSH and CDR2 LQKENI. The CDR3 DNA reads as TGTGCCAGCTCACCACCGGTGTACAGTAAAGAGACCCAGTACTTC. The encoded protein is CASSPPVYSKETQYF. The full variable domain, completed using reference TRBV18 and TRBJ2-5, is NAGVMQNPRHLVRRRGQEARLRCSPMKGHSHVYWYRQLPEEGLKFMVYLQKENIIDESGMPKERFSAEFPKEGPSILRIQQVVRGDSAAYFCASSPPVYSKETQYFGPGTRLLVL.

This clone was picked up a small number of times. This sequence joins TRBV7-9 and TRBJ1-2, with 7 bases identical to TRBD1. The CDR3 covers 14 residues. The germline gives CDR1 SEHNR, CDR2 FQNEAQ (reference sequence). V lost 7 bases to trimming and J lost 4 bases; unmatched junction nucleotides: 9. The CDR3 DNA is TGTGCCAGCACCCCGGAGGGACAGCCCTATGGCTACACCTTC. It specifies CASTPEGQPYGYTF.